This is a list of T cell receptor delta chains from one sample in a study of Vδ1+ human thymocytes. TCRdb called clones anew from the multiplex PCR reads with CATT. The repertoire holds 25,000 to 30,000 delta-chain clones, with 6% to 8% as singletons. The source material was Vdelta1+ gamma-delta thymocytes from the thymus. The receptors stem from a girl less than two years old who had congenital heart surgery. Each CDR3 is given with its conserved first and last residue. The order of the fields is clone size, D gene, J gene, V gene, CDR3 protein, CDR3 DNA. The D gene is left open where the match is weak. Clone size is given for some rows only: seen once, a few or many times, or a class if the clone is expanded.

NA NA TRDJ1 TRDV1 CALGELPLPFRVGKLIF TGTGCTCTTGGGGAACTTCCCTTGCCGTTTAGGGTCGGTAAACTCATCTTT
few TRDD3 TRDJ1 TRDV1 CALGELWIRSSDKLIF TGTGCTCTTGGGGAACTATGGATACGCTCATCCGATAAACTCATCTTT
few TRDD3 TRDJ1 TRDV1 CALGEPSFLWGIPDKLIF TGTGCTCTTGGGGAACCCTCTTTTCTCTGGGGGATACCGGATAAACTCATCTTT
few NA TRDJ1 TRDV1 CALGERTSYRTGGPYADKLIF TGTGCTCTTGGGGAACGGACTTCCTACCGTACTGGGGGACCGTACGCCGATAAACTCATCTTT
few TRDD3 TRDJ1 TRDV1 CALGTTFLPVGGYSQRPGKLIF TGTGCCCTTGGGACTACCTTCCTTCCAGTTGGGGGATACAGCCAGCGGCCCGGTAAACTCATCTTT
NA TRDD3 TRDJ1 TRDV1 CALGVNNWGIVDTDKLIF TGTGCTCTTGGGGTTAACAACTGGGGGATAGTGGACACCGATAAACTCATCTTT
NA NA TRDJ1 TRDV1 CALGEIAPAPLRYGTDKLIF TGTGCTCTTGGGGAAATCGCTCCCGCACCCTTAAGGTACGGCACCGATAAACTCATCTTT
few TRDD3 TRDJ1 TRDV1 CALGEQVGDTTTDKLIF TGTGCTCTTGGGGAACAAGTGGGGGATACGACGACCGATAAACTCATCTTT
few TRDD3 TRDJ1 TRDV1 CALGELQLTGEWYTDKLIF TGTGCTCTTGGGGAACTTCAATTGACTGGGGAATGGTACACCGATAAACTCATCTTT
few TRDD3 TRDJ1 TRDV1 CALGELNFTSAGGYEPDKLIF TGTGCTCTTGGGGAACTCAACTTCACCTCGGCTGGGGGATACGAGCCCGATAAACTCATCTTT
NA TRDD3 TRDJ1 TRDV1 CALGELPTTRWGIRVGKLIF TGTGCTCTTGGGGAACTTCCTACGACAAGATGGGGGATACGGGTCGGCAAACTCATCTTT
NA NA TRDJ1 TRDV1 CALGDPTCRTGDLSGTDKLIF TGTGCTCTTGGGGATCCTACATGCCGTACTGGGGACCTAAGTGGTACCGATAAACTCATCTTC
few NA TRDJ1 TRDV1 CALGDAPCLPPVLGADLTDKLIF TGTGCTCTTGGGGATGCCCCATGCCTTCCTCCTGTACTGGGGGCTGATCTAACCGATAAACTCATCTTT
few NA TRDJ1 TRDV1 CALGGLPTVLGDTDKLIF TGTGCTCTTGGGGGCCTTCCTACCGTACTGGGGGATACCGATAAACTCATCTTT
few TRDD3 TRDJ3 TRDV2 CACDSGVLGDGSWDTRQMFF TGTGCCTGTGACTCGGGAGTACTGGGGGATGGGTCCTGGGACACCCGACAGATGTTTTTC
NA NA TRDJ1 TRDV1 CALVIRFGGTDKLIF TGTGCTCTTGTCATCCGGTTTGGGGGGACCGATAAACTCATCTTT
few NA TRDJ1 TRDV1 CALGVHPDYLLRWYTDKLIF TGTGCTCTTGGGGTACACCCTGATTACCTTCTTCGTTGGTACACCGATAAACTCATCTTT
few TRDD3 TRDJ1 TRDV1 CALGSRTGGGTDKLIF TGTGCTCTTGGGTCCCGAACTGGGGGCGGCACCGATAAACTCATCTTT
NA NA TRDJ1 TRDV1 CALGELLSREKKYTDKLIF TGTGCTCTTGGGGAACTATTATCTCGGGAGAAAAAGTACACCGATAAACTCATCTTT
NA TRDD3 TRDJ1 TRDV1 CALGEPDPYWGIRRSPDKLIF TGTGCTCTTGGGGAACCCGATCCGTACTGGGGGATACGCCGATCCCCCGATAAACTCATCTTT
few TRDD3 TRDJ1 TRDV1 CALGEGLVKTEYWGMGELIF TGTGCTCTTGGGGAAGGTCTTGTTAAGACGGAGTACTGGGGGATGGGTGAACTCATCTTT
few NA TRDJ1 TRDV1 CALGDRLLGPTDKLIF TGTGCTCTTGGGGATCGCCTTCTGGGACCCACCGATAAACTCATCTTT
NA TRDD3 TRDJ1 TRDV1 CALGENGYWGIGVTDKLIF TGTGCTCTTGGGGAAAACGGGTACTGGGGGATCGGAGTCACCGATAAACTCATCTTT
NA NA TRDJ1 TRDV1 CALGQNRACNTDKLIF TGTGCTCTTGGGCAAAACAGGGCGTGCAACACCGATAAACTCATCTTT
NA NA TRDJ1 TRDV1 CALGELKGGPHYTDKLIF TGTGCTCTTGGGGAACTGAAAGGCGGACCCCATTACACCGATAAACTCATCTTT
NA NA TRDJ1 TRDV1 CALGEGRIFLAYWGLESYTDKLIF TGTGCTCTTGGGGAAGGAAGGATCTTCCTAGCATACTGGGGGCTAGAATCGTACACCGATAAACTCATCTTT
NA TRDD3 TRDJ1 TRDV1 CALEETINSRGILADKLIF TGTGCTCTTGAGGAAACTATTAACTCTCGGGGGATCCTCGCTGATAAACTCATCTTT
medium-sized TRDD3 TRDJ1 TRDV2 CACDTELGVKLIF TGTGCCTGTGACACCGAGCTGGGGGTAAAACTCATCTTT
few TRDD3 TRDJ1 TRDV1 CALGDGGIHPTDKLIF TGTGCTCTTGGGGATGGGGGGATACACCCCACCGATAAACTCATCTTT
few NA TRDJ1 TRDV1 CALGEFIPKIGGETDKLIF TGTGCTCTTGGGGAATTTATCCCCAAAATCGGGGGAGAGACCGATAAACTCATCTTT
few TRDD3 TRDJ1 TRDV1 CALGTATSVFLGDTMDTDKLIF TGTGCTCTTGGGACTGCTACGAGCGTGTTTCTGGGGGATACCATGGACACCGATAAACTCATCTTT
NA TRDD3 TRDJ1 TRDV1 CALGEPLTGDRAGYTDKLIF TGTGCTCTTGGGGAACCCCTGACTGGGGACCGGGCGGGGTACACCGATAAACTCATCTTT